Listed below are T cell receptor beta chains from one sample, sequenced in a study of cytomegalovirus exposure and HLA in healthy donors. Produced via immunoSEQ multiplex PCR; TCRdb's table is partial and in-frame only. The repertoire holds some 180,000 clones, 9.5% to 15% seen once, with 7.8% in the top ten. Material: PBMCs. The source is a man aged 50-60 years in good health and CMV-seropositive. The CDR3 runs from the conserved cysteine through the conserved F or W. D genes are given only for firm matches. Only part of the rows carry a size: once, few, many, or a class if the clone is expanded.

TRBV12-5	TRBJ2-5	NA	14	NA	TGTGCTAGTGGGGATGATAAGGCGGGGGAGACCCAGTACTTC	CASGDDKAGETQYF
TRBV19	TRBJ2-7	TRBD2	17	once	TGTGCCAGTAGTATGGTAGCGGGGGGTTCTCATCCCTACGAGCAGTACTTC	CASSMVAGGSHPYEQYF
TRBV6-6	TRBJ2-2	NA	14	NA	TGTGCCAGCAGCCCGGTCCCAATGACCGGGGAGCTGTTTTTT	CASSPVPMTGELFF
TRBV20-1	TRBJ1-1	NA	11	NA	TGCAGTGCCAGCGAGAACACTGAAGCTTTCTTT	CSASENTEAFF
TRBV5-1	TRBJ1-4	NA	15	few	TGCGCCAGCAGCTTGGCCGGACAGAAGAATGAAAAACTGTTTTTT	CASSLAGQKNEKLFF
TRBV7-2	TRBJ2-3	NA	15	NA	TGTGCCAGCAGCTATGACCCCCGAGGCGCCTATACGCAGTATTTT	CASSYDPRGAYTQYF
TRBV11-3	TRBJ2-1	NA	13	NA	TGTGCCAGCAGCTTCGGAGGGAAACGTGAGCAGTTCTTC	CASSFGGKREQFF
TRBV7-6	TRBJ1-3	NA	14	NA	TGTGCCAGCAGCTCATCTCCAGCTGGAAACACCATATATTTT	CASSSSPAGNTIYF
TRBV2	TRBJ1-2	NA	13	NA	TGTGCCAGCAGCCTAGACAGGCGGGAGGGCTACACCTTC	CASSLDRREGYTF
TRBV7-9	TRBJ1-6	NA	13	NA	TGTGCCAGCAGCGAGGGGACAAATTCACCCCTCCACTTT	CASSEGTNSPLHF
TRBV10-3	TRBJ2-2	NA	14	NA	TGTGCCACCTGGAGATTGGAGGGCACCGGGGAGCTGTTTTTT	CATWRLEGTGELFF
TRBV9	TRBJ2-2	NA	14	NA	TGTGCCAGCAGCGTAGCTGCAGGGGTAACGGAGCTGTTTTTT	CASSVAAGVTELFF
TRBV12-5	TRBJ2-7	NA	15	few	TGTGCTAGTGGTTTGGTTCTCGGCAACAGGGACGAGCAGTACTTC	CASGLVLGNRDEQYF
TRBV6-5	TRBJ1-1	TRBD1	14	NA	TGTGCCAGCAGAATCGACAGGGTGAACACTGAAGCTTTCTTT	CASRIDRVNTEAFF
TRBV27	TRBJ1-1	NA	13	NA	TGTGCCAGCATGCGGGTGTGGAACACTGAAGCTTTCTTT	CASMRVWNTEAFF
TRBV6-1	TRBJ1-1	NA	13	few	TGTGCCAGCAGTGTTCCAGTGAACACTGAAGCTTTCTTT	CASSVPVNTEAFF
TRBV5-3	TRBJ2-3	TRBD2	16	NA	TGTGCCAGAAGCTTGGTCCTAGCGGGGGACACAGATACGCAGTATTTT	CARSLVLAGDTDTQYF
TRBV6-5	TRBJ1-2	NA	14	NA	TGTGCCAGCAGTTACGGGCCTGCCCTATATGGCTACACCTTC	CASSYGPALYGYTF
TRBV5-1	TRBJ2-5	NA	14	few	TGCGCCAGCAGCTTGCTGGGGGGCCAAGAGACCCAGTACTTC	CASSLLGGQETQYF
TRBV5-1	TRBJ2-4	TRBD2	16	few	TGCGCCAGCAGCTTGGGTAGCGGGGGGGCCAAAAACATTCAGTACTTC	CASSLGSGGAKNIQYF
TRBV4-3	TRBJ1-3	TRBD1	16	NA	TGCGCCAGCAGCCACAGGAATGACAGGGTTGGAAACACCATATATTTT	CASSHRNDRVGNTIYF
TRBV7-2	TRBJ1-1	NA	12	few	TGTGCCAGCAGCCCCCCAGGCACTGAAGCTTTCTTT	CASSPPGTEAFF